Shown below are 17 T cell receptor beta chains from a single sample sequenced in a study of beta chain features in type 1 diabetes. The sequenced template was cDNA made from the entire isolated RNA. Generated by immunoSEQ multiplex PCR, the TCRdb table keeps only in-frame clones and is missing some. The data show 300,000 to 400,000 clones, roughly 9.8% seen once. These receptors' antigens are unknown. Study findings and constraints: Among all four CD4+ subsets, Type 1 diabetes patients had TCRB CDR3s that were moderately but significantly shorter.

The specimen sequenced was central memory CD4+ T cells from blood. The origin of the receptors is a man aged 25 to 40 with type 1 diabetes.

In its sample, this clone was seen a few times. The V and J genes are TRBV11-1 and TRBJ1-2; D gene ambiguous. Germline V lookup: CDR1 SGHAT, CDR2 FQDESV (reference sequence). V was trimmed by 6 bases and J by 4 bases, leaving 18 bases between them. There are 15 residues in the CDR3. CDR3 sequence reads: CASSSTAEGSYGYTF. The DNA of the CDR3 is TGTGCCAGCAGTTCTACGGCCGAGGGAAGCTATGGCTACACCTTC.

The table lists this clone with a few counts. The gene calls are TRBV29-1 and TRBJ1-2; 10 bases line up with TRBD1. J lost 7 bases, V lost 7 bases, and 9 bases had no gene match. Germline V CDR1 and CDR2: SQVTM, ANQGSEA. CDR3 length: 13 amino acids. The chain's CDR3 is CSATGTGVSGYTF. CDR3 sequence (DNA): TGCAGCGCCACCGGGACAGGGGTGTCTGGCTACACCTTC.

The V gene is TRBV18, the J gene TRBJ2-1, with a weak D call TRBD1 (5 bases). This CDR3 has 15 residues. From germline, CDR1 is KGHSH and CDR2 LQKENI. Trimming removed 0 bases from V and 7 bases from J, with 13 bases in between. The CDR3 DNA reads TGTGCCAGCTCACCACCGGAGAAGGGGTGGAATGAGCAGTTCTTC. Translating it yields CASSPPEKGWNEQFF.

The chain recombines TRBV7-8 with TRBJ2-1, with 12 positions matching TRBD2. V was pared by 8 bases and J by 9 bases, with 11 bases of the junction left unmatched. Germline assignment: CDR1 SGHVS and CDR2 FQNEAQ. The CDR3 extends over 15 amino acids. The chain's CDR3 is CASDQTSGGRGEQFF. In DNA form, the CDR3 reads TGTGCCAGCGACCAGACTAGCGGGGGTCGAGGTGAGCAGTTCTTC.

The rearrangement links TRBV11-1 to TRBJ2-7, with D maybe TRBD2 (6 bases). There are 15 residues in the CDR3. V was cut by 1 base and J by 3 bases, with 13 bases left in between. The germline CDR1 and CDR2 sequences are SGHAT and FQDESV (reference sequence). The CDR3 region is CASSLGVAAGYEQYF. In nucleotides, the CDR3 is TGTGCCAGCAGCTTAGGGGTAGCGGCCGGCTACGAGCAGTACTTC.

This clone occurred a few times. The V call is TRBV7-2, the J call TRBJ2-7; D is unclear. Trimming removed 4 bases at V and 6 bases at J, with 16 bases between. Germline CDR1 SGHTA, CDR2 FQGNSA. The CDR3 is 14 amino acids. CDR3 sequence reads: CASSSGDLRIEQYF. In DNA, the CDR3 is TGTGCCAGCAGCTCTGGAGATTTGCGTATCGAGCAGTACTTC.

This clone was detected only a few times. CDR3 coding DNA: TGCAGTGCCGAAGCTGGGGAGACCCAGTACTTC. It specifies CSAEAGETQYF. The V gene is TRBV20-1, the J gene TRBJ2-5; the D is unclear. Per the germline V gene, CDR1 is DFQATT and CDR2 is SNEGSKA (reference sequence). Trimming shortened V by 6 bases and J by 5 bases, and 10 bases separated the two germline ends. This CDR3 comprises 11 residues.

This clone appeared a few times. CDR3 amino acids: CASSYSKAGIKETQYF. The CDR3 region has the DNA TGTGCCAGCAGTTACTCGAAAGCGGGGATAAAAGAGACCCAGTACTTC. This chain uses TRBV6-5 with TRBJ2-5, with TRBD2 identical over 7 bases. The CDR3 loop spans 16 amino acids. After removal of 0 bases from V and 3 bases from J, the junction contained 7 bases not matched to a gene. From germline, CDR1 is MNHEY and CDR2 SVGAGI.

This clone was detected only a few times. J is TRBJ1-2 and V is TRBV30, with 8 bases lining up with TRBD1. V dropped 4 bases and J dropped 6; count of bases not matched to a gene: 7. CDR1 and CDR2 from the germline V gene are GTSNPN and SVGIG (reference sequence). This CDR3 comprises 13 residues. CDR3 amino acids: CAWTSGGSHGYTF. The CDR3 DNA reads TGTGCCTGGACCTCAGGGGGCTCGCATGGCTACACCTTC.

V and J are TRBV4-1 and TRBJ2-2, with D perhaps matching TRBD2 (5 bases). Germline assignment: CDR1 MGHRA and CDR2 YSYEKL. The V and J ends lost 8 bases and 3 bases respectively, with 25 bases between them. The CDR3 has 18 residues. This CDR3 reads CASAHNPAAASYTGELFF. CDR3 bases: TGCGCCAGCGCTCACAACCCCGCCGCAGCTAGCTACACCGGGGAGCTGTTTTTT.

This clone was detected a few times. The gene calls are TRBV30 and TRBJ2-7; TRBD1 matches at 7 bases. The CDR3 is made up of 13 amino acids. After removal of 4 bases from V and 2 bases from J, the junction contained 5 bases not matched to a gene. CDR1 GTSNPN and CDR2 SVGIG come from the germline V gene (reference sequence). The CDR3 DNA follows: TGTGCCTGGACTAGGGACAGCCCCTACGAGCAGTACTTC. Residues: CAWTRDSPYEQYF.

The CDR3 protein is CASSVPGRGGQPQHF. CDR3 coding DNA: TGTGCCAGCAGCGTCCCGGGGCGGGGGGGACAGCCCCAGCATTTT. The V call is TRBV28, the J call TRBJ1-5; D perhaps matches TRBD1 (5 bases). The V end was cut by 6 bases, the J end by 7 bases, with 19 bases between. This CDR3 region has 15 residues. Germline loops: CDR1 MDHEN, CDR2 SYDVKM.

This chain connects TRBV9 to TRBJ2-3; D gene unclear. CDR3 length: 12 amino acids. CDR1 SGDLS and CDR2 YYNGEE come from the germline V gene. Trimming took off 6 bases at V and 3 bases at J, with 8 bases between the two ends. The CDR3 DNA reads as TGTGCCAGCACGGTGGCGACAGATACGCAGTATTTT. Encoded protein: CASTVATDTQYF.

DNA of the CDR3: TGTGCCAGCAGAAGGGGACAGGGGGCGTATGGAACTGAAGCTTTCTTT. This translates into CASRRGQGAYGTEAFF. The genes are TRBV6-6 and TRBJ1-1, with 12 bases lining up with TRBD1. Germline CDR1 reads MNHNY; CDR2 reads SVGAGI (reference sequence). This CDR3 is built from 16 residues. The V segment lost 6 bases and the J segment 5 bases; nucleotides outside the gene matches: 10.

V usage is TRBV6-1 and J usage is TRBJ2-7; D perhaps matches TRBD2 (6 bases). V gave up 7 bases and J gave up 10 bases, with 26 bases separating them. This CDR3 is built from 15 residues. Looked up from germline, CDR1 is MNHNS and CDR2 is SASEGT. CDR3 sequence reads: CASIDPLTGGVGQYF. CDR3 nucleotide sequence: TGTGCCAGCATCGACCCGCTGACCGGAGGGGTTGGTCAGTACTTC.

The gene calls are TRBV7-3 and TRBJ2-1, with D uncertain. V was shortened by 2 bases and J by 5 bases, with 10 bases between the two germline ends. This CDR3 is 14 amino acids long. CDR1 and CDR2 from the germline V gene are SGHTA and FQGTGA. The CDR3 is CASSLVGFDNEQFF. The CDR3, as DNA: TGTGCCAGCAGCTTAGTGGGCTTCGACAATGAGCAGTTCTTC.

The genes are TRBV18 and TRBJ2-7; D unresolved. Germline V CDR1 and CDR2: KGHSH, LQKENI. The CDR3 totals 14 residues. Trimming shortened V by 3 bases and J by 5 bases, and 14 bases separated the two germline ends. The CDR3 bases are TGTGCCAGCTCACCCGGTCCTGACGCCGACGAGCAGTACTTC. Its translation is CASSPGPDADEQYF. Drawing the rest from reference TRBV18 and TRBJ2-7, the complete variable domain is NAGVMQNPRHLVRRRGQEARLRCSPMKGHSHVYWYRQLPEEGLKFMVYLQKENIIDESGMPKERFSAEFPKEGPSILRIQQVVRGDSAAYFCASSPGPDADEQYFGPGTRLTVT.